Below, 17 T cell receptor beta chains from the same sample are listed, as sequenced in a study of spatial heterogeneity in lung cancer. The time point denotes: blood at routine non-recurrence follow-up after resection. TCRdb reprocessed the 5' RACE reads with MiXCR, giving one entry per CDR3 protein. The sample carries fewer than 150,000 distinct CDR3 sequences, more than 10% recorded once. This material consisted of PBMCs, taken at follow-up. Receptors originate from a female donor with early-stage non-small cell lung cancer.

This chain uses TRBV18 with TRBJ2-3, with D possibly being TRBD2 (6 bases). Germline V lookup: CDR1 KGHSH, CDR2 LQKENI. The CDR3 has 16 residues. The V end lost 3 bases, the J end lost 1 base, and 14 bases lay between the germline ends. The chain's CDR3 is CASSPPWGGGTDTQYF. Here the CDR3 DNA reads TGTGCCAGCTCACCGCCTTGGGGCGGGGGCACAGATACGCAGTATTTT. Combining the CDR3 with reference TRBV18 and TRBJ2-3 gives the whole variable domain NAGVMQNPRHLVRRRGQEARLRCSPMKGHSHVYWYRQLPEEGLKFMVYLQKENIIDESGMPKERFSAEFPKEGPSILRIQQVVRGDSAAYFCASSPPWGGGTDTQYFGPGTRLTVL.

The chain couples TRBV2 to TRBJ2-7; D unclear. The CDR3 has 11 amino acids. Looked up from germline, CDR1 is SNHLY and CDR2 is FYNNEI. V lost 5 bases and J 3 bases, leaving 5 bases between the germline ends. CDR3 DNA sequence: TGTGCCAGCAGTTTCCTCTACGAGCAGTACTTC. Protein sequence: CASSFLYEQYF.

This clonotype was detected a few times. The J gene is TRBJ1-5, the V gene TRBV4-2; D is perhaps TRBD1 (5 bases). CDR1 LGHNA and CDR2 YNFKEQ come from the germline V gene. The length of the CDR3 is 15 residues. Trimming pared 0 bases from V and 6 bases from J, leaving 12 bases between. The DNA of the CDR3 is TGTGCCAGCAGCCAAGATCTTTTGGGGACTCAGCCCCAGCATTTT. Its translation is CASSQDLLGTQPQHF.

This clonotype occurred many times. The chain links TRBV6-5 to TRBJ2-7, with 9 bases fitting TRBD1. J gave up 3 bases and V 6 bases, and 12 bases lay outside the gene matches. The CDR3 covers 16 residues. Per germline, CDR1 MNHEY and CDR2 SVGAGI. CDR3 nucleotides: TGTGCCAGCAGGTTACGCCCTGGACAGGGGCTCTACGAGCAGTACTTC. Translated: CASRLRPGQGLYEQYF.

The V gene is TRBV7-2, the J gene TRBJ2-7; tentative D call: TRBD2 (6 bases). Trimming stripped 5 bases from V and 0 bases from J, with 14 bases between. The CDR3 is 15 residues long. Per germline, CDR1 SGHTA and CDR2 FQGNSA. The CDR3 sequence is CASSLGGRSSYEQYV. DNA for the CDR3: TGTGCCAGCAGCCTGGGGGGTAGGAGCTCCTACGAGCAGTACGTC.

This clonotype showed up just a few times. The DNA for the CDR3 is TGTGCCAGCAGTTATGTGACAGGGTGGGGAAATGAGCAGTTCTTC. As protein: CASSYVTGWGNEQFF. The V gene is TRBV6-2 or TRBV6-3, the J gene TRBJ2-1; TRBD1 matches 7 bases. This CDR3 region has 15 residues. Germline-derived CDR1 and CDR2 are MNHEY and SVGEGT. The J segment lost 7 bases and the V segment lost 3 bases, leaving 9 bases of the junction unmatched.

This clonotype showed up just a few times. The chain carries TRBV5-5 and TRBJ2-1; TRBD1 agrees at 11 bases. The germline V gene has CDR1 SGHKS and CDR2 YYEKEE (reference sequence). The ends lost 4 bases at V and 6 bases at J; junction bases unmatched: 6. This CDR3 region has 15 residues. CDR3 coding DNA: TGTGCCAGCAGCCCCCCCGGGACAGGGGGCAATGAGCAGTTCTTC. Its protein is CASSPPGTGGNEQFF.

The rearrangement links TRBV24-1 to TRBJ1-5; TRBD1 matches 10 bases. This CDR3 contains 18 residues. The ends lost 4 bases at V and 6 bases at J; junction bases unmatched: 14. Per the germline V gene, CDR1 is KGHDR and CDR2 is SFDVKD. CDR3 nucleotides: TGTGCCACCAGTGACTCCCGACAGGGGGCTACTGGGAGTCAGCCCCAGCATTTT. It translates to CATSDSRQGATGSQPQHF.

There are a few counts of this clonotype. The J gene is TRBJ2-1, the V gene TRBV10-3, with D unresolved. This CDR3 spans 15 amino acids. Germline CDR1 ENHRY, CDR2 SYGVKD. Trimming stripped 3 bases from V and 0 bases from J, with 9 bases between. In DNA, the CDR3 is TGTGCCATCAGTGACAATAACTACTCCTACAATGAGCAGTTCTTC. It encodes CAISDNNYSYNEQFF.

The genes are TRBV7-2 and TRBJ1-2, with unresolved D. Trimming left V 3 bases short and J 4 bases short, with 18 bases between. The CDR3 has 16 amino acids. Germline V lookup: CDR1 SGHTA, CDR2 FQGNSA. The CDR3 spells CASSFGPGQYSYGYTF. The CDR3 DNA reads as TGTGCCAGCAGCTTCGGCCCCGGTCAGTACAGCTATGGCTACACCTTC.

This clonotype was observed at least ten times. The rearrangement joins TRBV7-7 to TRBJ1-1, with no clear D. CDR3 length equals 13 residues. Germline V CDR1 and CDR2: SSHAT, FNYEAQ (reference sequence). V was pared by 5 bases and J by 2 bases, with 9 bases between. CDR3 sequence reads: CASSQTANTEAFF. DNA of the CDR3: TGTGCCAGCAGCCAAACAGCTAACACTGAAGCTTTCTTT.

There are a few counts of this clonotype. The chain combines TRBV6-5 with TRBJ2-5; maybe TRBD1 (6 bases). CDR3 size: 14 residues. V lost 0 bases and J 5 bases, leaving 10 bases between the germline ends. The germline V gene encodes CDR1 MNHEY and CDR2 SVGAGI. CDR3 amino acids: CASSYSTGWETQYF. The CDR3 DNA reads as TGTGCCAGCAGTTACTCGACAGGCTGGGAGACCCAGTACTTC.

The genes are TRBV5-5 and TRBJ1-5, with a possible D match to TRBD1 (5 bases). CDR1 is SGHKS and CDR2 is YYEKEE in the germline V gene (reference sequence). This CDR3 region has 19 residues. The V and J ends lost 0 bases and 0 bases respectively, with 19 bases between them. CDR3 DNA sequence: TGTGCCAGCAGCTTGGGGGCCCTAGGGACGAGTTATAGCAATCAGCCCCAGCATTTT. Protein sequence: CASSLGALGTSYSNQPQHF.

This sequence joins TRBV6-1 and TRBJ2-5, with 15 nucleotides matching TRBD2. There are 15 residues in the CDR3. Germline assignment: CDR1 MNHNS and CDR2 SASEGT. The J segment lost 4 bases and the V segment lost 6 bases, leaving 3 bases of the junction unmatched. The CDR3 loop reads CASRGLAGGLETQYF. The CDR3 region has the DNA TGTGCCAGCAGAGGACTAGCGGGAGGGTTAGAGACCCAGTACTTC.

This clonotype was seen a handful of times. The chain carries TRBV5-1 and TRBJ2-5, with D possibly being TRBD2 (5 bases). Germline V gene lookup returns CDR1 SGHRS and CDR2 YFSETQ. This CDR3 spans 14 amino acids. V lost 0 bases and J lost 5, with 11 bases in between. In DNA form, the CDR3 reads TGCGCCAGCAGCTTGGGCAGGACTCGGGAGACCCAGTACTTC. Protein product: CASSLGRTRETQYF.

This chain links TRBV9 with TRBJ2-3, with unresolved D. Germline values: CDR1 SGDLS, CDR2 YYNGEE. The CDR3 has 17 residues. Trimming shortened V by 0 bases and J by 1 base, and 15 bases separated the two germline ends. In nucleotides, the CDR3 is TGTGCCAGCAGCGTAGCTCTGACACCCTCCGGCACAGATACGCAGTATTTT. It translates to CASSVALTPSGTDTQYF.

This chain joins TRBV29-1 and TRBJ2-4; 12 bases map to TRBD2. Germline CDR1 is SQVTM and CDR2 is ANQGSEA. With V trimmed by 5 bases and J by 9 bases, 11 bases remained unmatched. The CDR3 consists of 15 residues. The CDR3 reads CSVTTSGSPRGIQYF. The CDR3 nucleotides are TGCAGCGTTACGACTAGCGGGAGCCCTAGGGGCATTCAGTACTTC.